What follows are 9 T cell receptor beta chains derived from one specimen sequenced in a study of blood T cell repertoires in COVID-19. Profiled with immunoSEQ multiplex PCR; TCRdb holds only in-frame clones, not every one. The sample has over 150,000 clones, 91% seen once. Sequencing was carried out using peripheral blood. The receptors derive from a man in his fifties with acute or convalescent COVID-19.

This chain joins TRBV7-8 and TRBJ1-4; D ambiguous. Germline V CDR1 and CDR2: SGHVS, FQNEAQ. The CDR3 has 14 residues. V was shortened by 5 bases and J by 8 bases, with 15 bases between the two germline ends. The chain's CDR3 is CASSPRRSGEKLFF. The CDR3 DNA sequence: TGTGCCAGCAGCCCGCGGCGGAGTGGAGAAAAACTGTTTTTT.

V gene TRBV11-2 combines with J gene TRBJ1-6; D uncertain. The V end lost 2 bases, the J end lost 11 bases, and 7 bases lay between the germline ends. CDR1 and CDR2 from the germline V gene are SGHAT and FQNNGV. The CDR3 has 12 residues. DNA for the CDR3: TGTGCCAGCAGCTTATCCCGTCCACCCCTCCACTTT. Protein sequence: CASSLSRPPLHF.

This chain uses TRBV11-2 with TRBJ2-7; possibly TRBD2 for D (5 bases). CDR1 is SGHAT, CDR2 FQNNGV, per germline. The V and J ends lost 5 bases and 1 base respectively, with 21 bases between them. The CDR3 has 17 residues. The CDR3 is CASSDRRFGRRSYEQYF. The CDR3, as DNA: TGTGCCAGCAGCGACCGTCGGTTCGGGCGGAGGTCCTACGAGCAGTACTTC.

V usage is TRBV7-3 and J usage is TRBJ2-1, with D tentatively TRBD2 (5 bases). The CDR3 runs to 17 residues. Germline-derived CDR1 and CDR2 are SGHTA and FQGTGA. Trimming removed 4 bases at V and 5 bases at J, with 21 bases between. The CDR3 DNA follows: TGTGCCAGCAGCTCCCCAGAGGGTGACTTGGCCCACAATGAGCAGTTCTTC. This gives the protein CASSSPEGDLAHNEQFF. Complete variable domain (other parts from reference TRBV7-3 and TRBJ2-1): GAGVSQTPSNKVTEKGKYVELRCDPISGHTALYWYRQSLGQGPEFLIYFQGTGAADDSGLPNDRFFAVRPEGSVSTLKIQRTERGDSAVYLCASSSPEGDLAHNEQFFGPGTRLTVL.

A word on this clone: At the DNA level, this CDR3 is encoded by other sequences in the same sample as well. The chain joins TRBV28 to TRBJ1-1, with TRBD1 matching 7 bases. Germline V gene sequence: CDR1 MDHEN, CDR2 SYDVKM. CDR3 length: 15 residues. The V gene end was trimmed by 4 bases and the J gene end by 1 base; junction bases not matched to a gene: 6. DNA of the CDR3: TGTGCCAGCAGTTCACCTCGACAGGGGAACACTGAAGCTTTCTTT. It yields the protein CASSSPRQGNTEAFF.

The CDR3 is CASSLDQAHEQYV. The CDR3 DNA reads TGCGCCAGCAGCTTGGATCAAGCTCACGAGCAGTACGTC. The J gene is TRBJ2-7, the V gene TRBV5-1; D gene unclear. Germline-derived CDR1 and CDR2 are SGHRS and YFSETQ. The CDR3 is made up of 13 amino acids. V shed 0 bases and J shed 5 bases, with 9 bases lying between them.

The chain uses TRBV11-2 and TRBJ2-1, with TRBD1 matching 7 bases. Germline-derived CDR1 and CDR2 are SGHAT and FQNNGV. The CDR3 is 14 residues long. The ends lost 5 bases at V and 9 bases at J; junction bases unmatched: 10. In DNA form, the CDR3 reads TGTGCCAGCAGCCCCGACAGGGCAGCCGGTGAGCAGTTCTTC. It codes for CASSPDRAAGEQFF.

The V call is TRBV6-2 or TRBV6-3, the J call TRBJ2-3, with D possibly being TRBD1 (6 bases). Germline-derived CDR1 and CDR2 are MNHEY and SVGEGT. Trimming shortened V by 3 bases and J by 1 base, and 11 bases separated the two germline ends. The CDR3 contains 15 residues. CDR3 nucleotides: TGTGCCAGCAGTTATCAGGGGATCGGCACAGATACGCAGTATTTT. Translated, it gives CASSYQGIGTDTQYF.

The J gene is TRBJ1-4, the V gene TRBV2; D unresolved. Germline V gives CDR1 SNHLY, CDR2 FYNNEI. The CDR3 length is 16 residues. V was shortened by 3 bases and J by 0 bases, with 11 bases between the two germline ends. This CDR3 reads CASSDPIRATNEKLFF. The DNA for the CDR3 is TGTGCCAGCAGTGACCCCATTCGGGCAACTAATGAAAAACTGTTTTTT.